A single sample is the source of the 13 T cell receptor beta chains below, sequenced in a study of vaccination effects on CD4 cells after COVID-19. These receptors are not linked to any known antigen. The culture ran for 9 to 11 days, and then CD4+ T cells were isolated. PCR confirmed that the person was infected with SARS-CoV-2 between March and December 2020. The cohort was immunized with two doses of either the BNT162b2 or mRNA-1273 vaccine. TCRdb's copy holds only in-frame clones and misses some; the assay was immunoSEQ multiplex PCR. The sample includes tens of thousands of clones, over 60% of them seen just once. The sequencing here drew on CD4+ T cells from PBMCs cultured without peptide, taken after COVID-19 vaccination. These receptors originate from a human donor who had a prior SARS-CoV-2 infection.

This chain connects TRBV5-1 to TRBJ2-3; 8 nucleotides line up with TRBD1. The CDR3 runs 14 residues. Germline V gene lookup returns CDR1 SGHRS and CDR2 YFSETQ. V dropped 5 bases and J dropped 2; count of bases not matched to a gene: 4. CDR3 coding DNA: TGCGCCAGCAGTCCGGGACAGGACACAGATACGCAGTATTTT. This gives the protein CASSPGQDTDTQYF.

The J gene is TRBJ2-7, the V gene TRBV6-5; 9 nucleotides align to TRBD1. The germline gives CDR1 MNHEY, CDR2 SVGAGI. Trimming took 2 bases from V and 2 from J; bases not matched to a gene: 1. The CDR3 has 14 residues. CDR3 DNA sequence: TGTGCCAGCAGTTACGGGACAGGGACCTACGAGCAGTACTTC. Translation gives CASSYGTGTYEQYF.

This clone was seen a few times. The rearrangement links TRBV5-1 to TRBJ1-2, with D unresolved. Germline values: CDR1 SGHRS, CDR2 YFSETQ. The ends were cut back, 4 bases at V and 2 bases at J, with 6 bases in the middle. There are 12 residues in the CDR3. The CDR3 reads CASSERNYGYTF. The DNA of the CDR3 is TGCGCCAGCAGCGAACGGAACTATGGCTACACCTTC.

This clone came up once. The chain is built from TRBV2 and TRBJ1-5, with no clear D. CDR3 length equals 13 residues. Trimming removed 4 bases from V and 0 bases from J, with 4 bases in between. CDR1 SNHLY and CDR2 FYNNEI come from the germline V gene. Written as DNA, the CDR3 is TGTGCCAGCAGTGCTTATAGCAATCAGCCCCAGCATTTT. It is translated as CASSAYSNQPQHF.

This chain joins TRBV2 and TRBJ2-7; D not certain. The length of the CDR3 is 11 residues. Germline assignment: CDR1 SNHLY and CDR2 FYNNEI. Trimming removed 0 bases at V and 3 bases at J, with 0 bases between. The CDR3 protein is CASSEAYEQYF. In DNA form, the CDR3 reads TGTGCCAGCAGTGAAGCCTACGAGCAGTACTTC.

V and J are TRBV7-2 and TRBJ1-3, with a weak D call TRBD1 (6 bases). There are 14 residues in the CDR3. Germline V lookup: CDR1 SGHTA, CDR2 FQGNSA. The V end was cut by 3 bases, the J end by 0 bases, with 6 bases between. Written as DNA, the CDR3 is TGTGCCAGCAGCTTGGACAGCTCTGGAAACACCATATATTTT. Its translation is CASSLDSSGNTIYF.

V gene TRBV3-1 (or the pseudogene TRBV3-2) combines with J gene TRBJ1-1; possibly TRBD1 for D (5 bases). V lost 3 bases, J lost 0 bases, and 8 bases lay in between. Germline CDR1 reads LGHDT; CDR2 reads YNNKEL (reference sequence). The CDR3 spans 14 residues. CDR3 bases: TGTGCCAGCAGCCAGATGGACATGAACACTGAAGCTTTCTTT. This sequence encodes CASSQMDMNTEAFF.

The chain uses TRBV5-6 and TRBJ2-2; D might be TRBD1 or TRBD2, each matching 5 bases. This CDR3 has 16 residues. CDR1 is SGHDT and CDR2 is YYEEEE in the germline V gene. The germline V and J ends were trimmed by 0 bases and 4 bases, with 13 bases remaining between them. The CDR3 sequence is CASSLDGDLSTGELFF. In nucleotides, the CDR3 is TGTGCCAGCAGCTTGGATGGGGACCTAAGCACCGGGGAGCTGTTTTTT.

V and J are TRBV20-1 and TRBJ2-7; TRBD2 might be the D (5 bases). Germline-derived CDR1 and CDR2 are DFQATT and SNEGSKA (reference sequence). The CDR3 consists of 11 residues. V was shortened by 3 bases and J by 3 bases, with 6 bases between the two germline ends. The CDR3 DNA sequence: TGCAGTGCTAGCCGGGACTACGAGCAGTACTTC. Its protein product is CSASRDYEQYF.

This chain joins TRBV9 and TRBJ2-7; a possible D gene is TRBD1 (5 bases). Germline V lookup: CDR1 SGDLS, CDR2 YYNGEE. V dropped 3 bases and J dropped 4 bases, with 17 bases sitting between them. The length of the CDR3 is 15 residues. The CDR3 here is CASSARPSRDYEQYF. In DNA, the CDR3 is TGTGCCAGCAGCGCTCGCCCTTCCAGGGATTACGAGCAGTACTTC.

The rearrangement links TRBV15 to TRBJ2-7; unclear D gene. Germline CDR1 is LNHNV and CDR2 is YYDKDF (reference sequence). The length of the CDR3 is 14 residues. V lost 2 bases, J lost 7 bases, and 15 bases lay in between. The CDR3 sequence is CATSRSDGGWEQYF. CDR3 sequence (DNA): TGTGCCACCAGCAGATCGGACGGTGGGTGGGAGCAGTACTTC.

The chain has TRBV5-6 and TRBJ2-3; D is perhaps TRBD2 (6 bases). V shed 4 bases and J shed 4 bases, with 16 bases lying between them. In germline, CDR1 is SGHDT, CDR2 YYEEEE. The CDR3 has 15 residues. In DNA form, the CDR3 reads TGTGCCAGCAGCCCACCGGACTACTGGCCAGATACGCAGTATTTT. Translated: CASSPPDYWPDTQYF.

The V gene is TRBV4-2, the J gene TRBJ2-1; 12 nucleotides align to TRBD2. CDR3 length equals 18 residues. V lost 1 base, J lost 7 bases, and 11 bases stayed unmatched. Per germline, CDR1 LGHNA and CDR2 YNFKEQ. CDR3 in DNA: TGTGCCAGCAGCCAAGCTGGTCTAGCGGGAGGGGATACGAATGAGCAGTTCTTC. Translated, it gives CASSQAGLAGGDTNEQFF.